Following are 32 T cell receptor beta chains from one sample sequenced in a study of shared clonotypes between healthy human individuals. The protocol was immunoSEQ multiplex PCR, while the TCRdb copy is restricted to in-frame clones and leaves out a portion. The table has 70,000 to 95,000 clones, 60% to 65% seen once; the top ten hold roughly half. Sequences were obtained from memory CD8+ T cells sorted from blood. Stated subset: CD45RO+ cells pooled with CCR7-negative TemRA cells. The receptors were gathered from a man under 40 in good health.

This chain links TRBV28 with TRBJ2-6; the match to TRBD1 covers 8 bases. Trimming removed 6 bases from V and 2 bases from J; junction bases left unmatched: 6. Germline lookup yields CDR1 MDHEN and CDR2 SYDVKM. This CDR3 is built from 16 residues. The CDR3 reads CASSRGRVTGANVLTF. In DNA, the CDR3 is TGTGCCAGCAGCAGGGGGCGCGTGACTGGGGCCAACGTCCTGACTTTC.

The gene calls are TRBV5-4 and TRBJ2-7, with 10 bases fitting TRBD1. This CDR3 spans 15 amino acids. With V trimmed by 2 bases and J by 4 bases, 6 bases remained unmatched. The V gene's germline CDR1 is SGHNT and CDR2 YYREEE (reference sequence). This chain's CDR3 is CASSLPGQGLYEQYF. The CDR3 bases are TGTGCCAGCAGCTTACCGGGACAGGGGTTATACGAGCAGTACTTC.

The rearrangement links TRBV21-1 to TRBJ2-5; TRBD1 is the table's D call and was not checked against the DNA. TRBV21-1 is a listed pseudogene. The CDR3 runs to 16 residues. The CDR3 loop is CASSKASWDRQETQYF. The CDR3 DNA sequence: TGTGCCAGCAGCAAAGCGTCTTGGGACAGACAAGAGACCCAGTACTTC.

This clone was seen only a few times. The chain recombines TRBV5-6 with TRBJ2-7, with D maybe TRBD2 (5 bases). Trimming left V 0 bases short and J 2 bases short, with 9 bases between. The CDR3 has 14 residues. Germline V CDR1 and CDR2: SGHDT, YYEEEE. The CDR3 bases are TGTGCCAGCAGCTTGGGCGTGGGAGCCTACGAGCAGTACTTC. Translation: CASSLGVGAYEQYF.

V and J are TRBV20-1 and TRBJ1-2; D ambiguous. The germline V gene has CDR1 DFQATT and CDR2 SNEGSKA (reference sequence). V was cut by 6 bases and J by 9 bases, with 14 bases left in between. CDR3 length equals 11 residues. The CDR3 DNA reads TGCAGTGCGAGTCGTCCATCTAGCTACACCTTC. Its translation: CSASRPSSYTF.

The chain recombines TRBV7-9 with TRBJ2-1; the D gene is possibly TRBD2 (6 bases). The CDR3 length is 14 residues. With 1 base removed from V and 14 bases from J, the gap between germline ends came to 18 bases. Germline V lookup: CDR1 SEHNR, CDR2 FQNEAQ (reference sequence). The DNA of the CDR3 is TGTGCCAGCAGCTTAGACCTTTTGGGGCCGGGGGAGTTCTTC. Protein sequence: CASSLDLLGPGEFF.

The chain combines TRBV10-1 with TRBJ2-4; D perhaps matches TRBD1 (5 bases). The CDR3 spans 13 residues. CDR1 is WNHNN, CDR2 SYGVQD, per germline (reference sequence). The V and J ends lost 5 bases and 6 bases respectively, with 11 bases between them. CDR3 sequence reads: CASSLTRGNIQYF. In DNA, the CDR3 is TGCGCCAGCAGTTTGACAAGGGGAAACATTCAGTACTTC.

This rearrangement joins TRBV5-1 to TRBJ2-1, with 10 bases identical to TRBD1. The CDR3 length is 15 residues. From germline, CDR1 is SGHRS and CDR2 YFSETQ. V was pared by 1 base and J by 8 bases, with 6 bases of the junction left unmatched. Written as DNA, the CDR3 is TGCGCCAGCAGCTTGTTCGGGACAGGGGTGGATGAGCAGTTCTTC. Translated: CASSLFGTGVDEQFF.

This chain links TRBV6-5 with TRBJ1-3; D is unclear. The V and J ends lost 4 bases and 0 bases respectively, with 13 bases between them. The CDR3 runs 16 residues. Germline-derived CDR1 and CDR2 are MNHEY and SVGAGI. The CDR3 protein is CASSSRLDRSGNTIYF. The CDR3 DNA is TGTGCCAGCAGTTCTCGGCTGGACCGCTCTGGAAACACCATATATTTT.

In this sample, this clone turned up a few times. This CDR3 reads CASSPGQPYGYTF. As DNA, the CDR3 is TGTGCCAGCAGCCCTGGACAGCCCTATGGCTACACCTTC. The rearrangement joins TRBV7-3 to TRBJ1-2, with D perhaps TRBD1 (6 bases). The germline V and J ends were trimmed by 5 bases and 4 bases, with 11 bases remaining between them. CDR3 length: 13 amino acids. The V gene's germline CDR1 is SGHTA and CDR2 FQGTGA.

This rearrangement joins TRBV5-3 to TRBJ2-7, with a weak D call TRBD1 (6 bases). TRBV5-3 is assigned to the ORF class and has an uncertain function. V lost 8 bases, J lost 6 bases, and 18 bases lay in between. CDR3 size: 13 residues. CDR3 nucleotide sequence: TGTGCCAGCACCTTGACAGGTTCTACCGAGCAGTACTTC. Translating it yields CASTLTGSTEQYF.

The rearrangement joins TRBV5-1 to TRBJ2-1; tentative D call: TRBD1 (5 bases). This CDR3 comprises 14 residues. Trimming shortened V by 0 bases and J by 4 bases, and 8 bases separated the two germline ends. Germline CDR1 and CDR2: SGHRS and YFSETQ. The CDR3 reads CASSLGGEYNEQFF. The CDR3 DNA reads TGCGCCAGCAGCTTGGGGGGCGAATACAATGAGCAGTTCTTC.

The V and J genes are TRBV9 and TRBJ2-1; D may be TRBD1 (6 bases). Trimming pared 3 bases from V and 3 bases from J, leaving 13 bases between. Germline V lookup: CDR1 SGDLS, CDR2 YYNGEE. This CDR3 contains 15 residues. The CDR3 protein is CASSGGGLVYNEQFF. CDR3 sequence (DNA): TGTGCCAGCAGCGGAGGGGGTTTGGTCTACAATGAGCAGTTCTTC.

The CDR3 sequence is CASSPNREAREQYF. CDR3 nucleotide sequence: TGTGCCAGCAGCCCAAACAGGGAGGCACGCGAGCAGTACTTC. The chain employs TRBV14 and TRBJ2-7; perhaps D is TRBD1 or TRBD2 (6 bases each). The CDR3 runs 14 residues. Germline CDR1 SGHDN, CDR2 FVKESK. V lost 4 bases, J lost 6 bases, and 16 bases lay in between.

In nucleotides, the CDR3 is TGTGCCAGCAACTCCGGGACAACGAACACCGGGGAGCTGTTTTTT. As protein: CASNSGTTNTGELFF. The chain recombines TRBV6-6 with TRBJ2-2; tentative D call: TRBD1 (6 bases). The germline V and J ends were trimmed by 7 bases and 0 bases, with 12 bases remaining between them. Germline lookup yields CDR1 MNHNY and CDR2 SVGAGI (reference sequence). This CDR3 spans 15 amino acids.

This sequence joins TRBV28 and TRBJ2-1; 14 bases map to TRBD2. Germline V gives CDR1 MDHEN, CDR2 SYDVKM. V dropped 6 bases and J dropped 8; count of bases not matched to a gene: 6. The CDR3 covers 15 residues. The CDR3 sequence is CASRMTSGRVHEQFF. CDR3 sequence (DNA): TGTGCCAGCAGGATGACTAGCGGGAGGGTACATGAGCAGTTCTTC.

V usage is TRBV13 and J usage is TRBJ2-1; no clear D gene. This CDR3 is built from 13 residues. Per the germline V gene, CDR1 is PRHDT and CDR2 is FYEKMQ (reference sequence). Trimming left V 8 bases short and J 5 bases short, with 13 bases between. CDR3 DNA: TGTGCCAGCGCCAAGACCTGGGACAATGAGCAGTTCTTC. Translating it yields CASAKTWDNEQFF.

This clone was picked up a small number of times. The chain carries TRBV18 and TRBJ2-5, with D tentatively TRBD1 (5 bases). This CDR3 spans 15 amino acids. Germline values: CDR1 KGHSH, CDR2 LQKENI. Trimming took 4 bases from V and 9 from J, leaving 21 bases between them. DNA of the CDR3: TGTGCCAGCTCACGTGCGCGGACCCTGGAAGGGGCCCAGTACTTC. This translates into CASSRARTLEGAQYF.

On this clone itself: The junction departs from the called germline gene at one end, perhaps through a read error. The chain carries TRBV6-4 and TRBJ2-7; the match to TRBD2 covers 8 bases. The germline V gene encodes CDR1 MRHNA and CDR2 SNTAGT. This CDR3 has 14 residues. The CDR3 sequence is CASSYSTSAYEQYF. DNA of the CDR3: TGTGCCAGCAGTTACTCGACTAGCGCCTACGAGCAGTACTTC.

The rearrangement uses TRBV7-6 and TRBJ1-5; D gene uncertain. From germline, CDR1 is SGHVS and CDR2 FNYEAQ. The CDR3 is 13 residues long. Between the trimmed V and J ends, which lost 4 bases and 0 bases, there was a span of 4 bases. This CDR3 reads CASSSHSNQPQHF. The DNA of the CDR3 is TGTGCCAGCAGCTCCCATAGCAATCAGCCCCAGCATTTT.

The chain is built from TRBV10-3 and TRBJ2-1; TRBD2 matches 7 bases. CDR3 size: 15 residues. J gave up 4 bases and V 6 bases, and 9 bases lay outside the gene matches. Germline V gene data show CDR1 as ENHRY and CDR2 as SYGVKD. DNA of the CDR3: TGTGCCATCAGAGGGGCGGGAGTGGGGTACAATGAGCAGTTCTTC. Residues: CAIRGAGVGYNEQFF.

This chain joins TRBV6-1 and TRBJ1-5; TRBD1 matches 9 bases. Germline values: CDR1 MNHNS, CDR2 SASEGT. This CDR3 is built from 18 residues. The V segment lost 2 bases and the J segment 0 bases; nucleotides outside the gene matches: 8. CDR3 region: CASSENRGLGYSNQPQHF. The CDR3, as DNA: TGTGCCAGCAGTGAAAACAGGGGGCTAGGGTATAGCAATCAGCCCCAGCATTTT.

The V gene is TRBV18, the J gene TRBJ2-2, with D possibly TRBD2 on 5 matching bases. This CDR3 has 14 residues. Germline CDR1 KGHSH, CDR2 LQKENI. Trimming took 8 bases from V and 4 from J, leaving 14 bases between them. DNA for the CDR3: TGTGCCAGCCGGAGTCCTAGCACCACCGGGGAGCTGTTTTTT. Translated: CASRSPSTTGELFF.

This clone came up a few times. The chain is built from TRBV5-5 and TRBJ2-2; 8 bases fit TRBD2. CDR1 and CDR2 (germline): SGHKS, YYEKEE (reference sequence). V lost 2 bases to trimming and J lost 5 bases; unmatched junction nucleotides: 5. This CDR3 region has 15 residues. CDR3 nucleotide sequence: TGTGCCAGCAGCTTTGAACTAGCGGAAACCGGGGAGCTGTTTTTT. This gives the protein CASSFELAETGELFF.

The chain recombines TRBV25-1 with TRBJ2-1, with 10 positions matching TRBD2. The germline V gene has CDR1 MGHDK and CDR2 SYGVNS. CDR3 size: 16 residues. J was trimmed by 6 bases and V by 2 bases; bases with no gene match: 7. The CDR3 sequence is CASSEASGRVFNEQFF. The CDR3 DNA reads as TGTGCCAGCAGTGAAGCGAGCGGGAGGGTGTTCAATGAGCAGTTCTTC.

This clone appeared a few times. The chain couples TRBV29-1 to TRBJ2-7, with TRBD1 matching over 10 bases. The ends lost 5 bases at V and 6 bases at J; junction bases unmatched: 28. The CDR3 is 20 amino acids. Germline V gene lookup returns CDR1 SQVTM and CDR2 ANQGSEA. The CDR3 nucleotides are TGCAGCGTTCTCCCTATCATCCCGGGACAGGGGATTTTTGGTTTATGCGAGCAGTACTTC. It codes for CSVLPIIPGQGIFGLCEQYF.

The V gene is TRBV11-2, the J gene TRBJ2-1; 7 bases line up with TRBD2. Looked up from germline, CDR1 is SGHAT and CDR2 is FQNNGV. The CDR3 is 15 residues long. V lost 6 bases to trimming and J lost 7 bases; unmatched junction nucleotides: 12. CDR3: CASSREGGRGNEQFF. The CDR3 DNA reads TGTGCCAGCAGTCGAGAGGGCGGGAGAGGGAATGAGCAGTTCTTC.

In this sample, this clone turned up many times. V and J are TRBV13 and TRBJ2-7; D is uncertain. Trimming cost V 6 bases and J 3 bases, with 6 bases left between them. The CDR3 extends over 11 amino acids. CDR1 is PRHDT, CDR2 FYEKMQ, per germline (reference sequence). CDR3 sequence (DNA): TGTGCCAGCAGATCATTCTACGAGCAGTACTTC. It yields the protein CASRSFYEQYF.

This clone was recorded a few times. V and J are TRBV6-5 and TRBJ1-2; D remains ambiguous. V lost 2 bases, J lost 4 bases, and 14 bases lay in between. The CDR3 has 15 amino acids. CDR1 is MNHEY and CDR2 is SVGAGI in the germline V gene. The CDR3 spells CASSYGGGSIYGYTF. CDR3 in DNA: TGTGCCAGCAGTTACGGAGGAGGAAGCATCTATGGCTACACCTTC.

This chain links TRBV27 with TRBJ2-7; 10 bases agree with TRBD1. V lost 3 bases, J lost 5 bases, and 10 bases stayed unmatched. Germline V gene sequence: CDR1 MNHEY, CDR2 SMNVEV (reference sequence). The CDR3 is made up of 16 amino acids. The CDR3 DNA is TGTGCCAGCAGTTTTGCTCCGGGACAGGGGTCCCACGAGCAGTACTTC. Translation: CASSFAPGQGSHEQYF.

This clone was picked up many times. The genes are TRBV15 and TRBJ2-1; the D gene is possibly TRBD2 (7 bases). With 1 base removed from V and 3 bases from J, the gap between germline ends came to 13 bases. CDR3 length: 16 amino acids. CDR1 and CDR2 from the germline V gene are LNHNV and YYDKDF (reference sequence). CDR3 in amino acids: CATSRARGGGYNEQFF. The CDR3 region has the DNA TGTGCCACCAGCAGAGCCCGGGGAGGGGGCTACAATGAGCAGTTCTTC. The full variable domain, with the rest looked up from reference TRBV15 and TRBJ2-1, is DAMVIQNPRYQVTQFGKPVTLSCSQTLNHNVMYWYQQKSSQAPKLLFHYYDKDFNNEADTPDNFQSRRPNTSFCFLDIRSPGLGDTAMYLCATSRARGGGYNEQFFGPGTRLTVL.

This clone was picked up one time. The chain is built from TRBV5-4 and TRBJ2-1; D possibly uses TRBD1 or TRBD2 (5 bases each). Germline CDR1 reads SGHNT; CDR2 reads YYREEE (reference sequence). The CDR3 spans 14 residues. The V end lost 4 bases, the J end lost 8 bases, and 16 bases lay between the germline ends. The CDR3 loop is CASSPGTPRDEQFF. CDR3 in DNA: TGTGCCAGCAGCCCCGGGACCCCGAGGGATGAGCAGTTCTTC.